A selection of T cell receptor beta chains follows, all from one sample in a study of technical replicates of blood from several donors. Libraries were prepared by immunoSEQ multiplex PCR; TCRdb keeps only in-frame clonotypes and omits some of them. This sample has under 80,000 clones, with roughly 94% found just once. Sequenced sample: T cells isolated from PBMCs. These receptors were taken from a human donor in good health. The CDR3 runs from the conserved cysteine through the conserved F or W. Each record gives: clone size, D gene, J gene, V gene, CDR3 DNA, CDR3 protein. A D gene is named only where the DNA matches it firmly. Not all rows give a size; the values are once, few, many and, for expanded clones, a class.

. TRBD2 TRBJ2-5 TRBV5-1 TGCGCCAGCAGCTCGCTAGCGGAAGAGACCCAGTACTTC CASSSLAEETQYF
. TRBD2 TRBJ2-2 TRBV6-5 TGTGCCAGCAGTTTTGGGACTAGCGGTAACACCGGGGAGCTGTTTTTT CASSFGTSGNTGELFF
. TRBD1 TRBJ2-3 TRBV10-3 TGTGCCATCAGCAAACGAATAGGACAGGGCGGCACAGATACGCAGTATTTT CAISKRIGQGGTDTQYF
. . TRBJ1-1 TRBV6-1 TGTGCCAGCAGTGAAGCGGGGGCTGACACTGAAGCTTTCTTT CASSEAGADTEAFF
. TRBD2 TRBJ2-1 TRBV4-1 TGCGCCAGCAGCCAAGATTTTAGCGGGGGATACAGCTCCTACAATGAGCAGTTCTTC CASSQDFSGGYSSYNEQFF
. TRBD2 TRBJ2-7 TRBV20-1 TGCAGCCCTGGCGGGAGCTACGAGCAGTACTTC CSPGGSYEQYF
once TRBD1 TRBJ1-6 TRBV5-8 TGTGCCAGCAGCTACGGACAGGTCTATGGTAATTCACCCCTCCACTTT CASSYGQVYGNSPLHF
. . TRBJ1-5 TRBV27 TGTGCCAGCAGCCTAAGGCAGGGGTCAGCTCAGCCCCAGCATTTT CASSLRQGSAQPQHF
. TRBD1 TRBJ2-2 TRBV9 TGTGCCAGCAGAGCCACCGGGACAGGGGGGACCGGGGAGCTGTTTTTT CASRATGTGGTGELFF
. . TRBJ1-2 TRBV6-6 TGTGCCAGCAGTAATTTAGATGGCTACACCTTC CASSNLDGYTF
. . TRBJ1-1 TRBV11-3 TGTGCCAGCAGCTCCCACCGGACAGCGAACACTGAAGCTTTCTTT CASSSHRTANTEAFF
. . TRBJ2-5 TRBV28 TGTGCCAGCAGTGGTATCAGGGTTAGGGGGGAGACCCAGTACTTC CASSGIRVRGETQYF
. . TRBJ1-6 TRBV6-6 TGTGCCAGCAGTGGGGGGAATTCACCCCTCCACTTT CASSGGNSPLHF
. TRBD1 TRBJ2-7 TRBV27 TGTGCCAGCAGACTAAGACAGGGAACCTTCTACGAGCAGTACTTC CASRLRQGTFYEQYF
. TRBD2 TRBJ2-2 TRBV11-3 TGTGCCAGCAGCTTAGTGGGCGGGCTAGCGGCGGGCGCCGGGGAGCTGTTTTTT CASSLVGGLAAGAGELFF
. TRBD1 TRBJ1-2 TRBV9 TGTGCCAGCAGCGTAGGGACAGGGGGCTACTATGGCTACACCTTC CASSVGTGGYYGYTF
. . TRBJ1-5 TRBV30 TGTGCCTGGAGTATCACCCCGGGGCCCCAGCATTTT CAWSITPGPQHF
. TRBD2 TRBJ2-7 TRBV5-4 TGTGCCAGCAGCTCGGGACTAGAAGGCTACGAGCAGTACTTC CASSSGLEGYEQYF
. . TRBJ1-2 TRBV28 TGTGCCAGCAACCCGCAGTCAAACTATGGCTACACCTTC CASNPQSNYGYTF
once . TRBJ1-6 TRBV5-1 TGCGCCAGCAGCCGAACACAGGGCCGGAATTCACCCCTCCACTTT CASSRTQGRNSPLHF
. . TRBJ1-6 TRBV19 TGTGCCAGTAGTATTGGCGGGAATTCACCCCTCCACTTT CASSIGGNSPLHF
once . TRBJ1-2 TRBV20-1 TGCAGTGCCGGAGGGATCTATGGCTACACCTTC CSAGGIYGYTF
. . TRBJ2-7 TRBV5-4 TGTGCCAGCAGCTTGGGGGTGGGGGCAAGGGAGCAGTACTTC CASSLGVGAREQYF
. TRBD2 TRBJ2-7 TRBV5-5 TGTGCCAGCCAAGAAACCGGGACTAGCGTTTACGAGCAGTACTTC CASQETGTSVYEQYF
. TRBD1 TRBJ1-1 TRBV18 TGTGCCAGCTCACCGGACAGGGACGAAGCTTTCTTT CASSPDRDEAFF
. TRBD2 TRBJ2-2 TRBV4-2 TGTGCCAGCAGAGTTGATGCGGGGGGTAACACCGGGGAGCTGTTTTTT CASRVDAGGNTGELFF
. . TRBJ2-5 TRBV25-1 TGTGCCAGCAGTGGCGGGTATTACCAAGAGACCCAGTACTTC CASSGGYYQETQYF
. . TRBJ1-5 TRBV4-1 TGCGCCAGCAGCCAAGATCCCCCAGGGAGGGGAGTATATAGCAATCAGCCCCAGCATTTT CASSQDPPGRGVYSNQPQHF
once . TRBJ2-2 TRBV6-5 TGTGCCAGCAGTTTACAGGTGCAGACCGGGGAGCTGTTTTTT CASSLQVQTGELFF